This T cell receptor (beta chain) was identified during a study of blood T cell repertoires in COVID-19. For the study at large: Sample material is recorded as cDNA or gDNA derived from T cells, B-cell-depleted T cells, or PBMCs.

CDR1 and CDR2 (germline): KGHSH, LQKENI. The CDR3 consists of 15 residues. The junction had 1 base not matched to a gene; V was cut back by 1 base and J by 2 bases. Per the original data handling: Amplifying reference gene primers gave estimates of nucleated cell counts. Data came from immunoSEQ multiplex PCR; TCRdb stores just in-frame clones and leaves some out. The V and J calls and clone size are taken from that table; D and trimming were inferred from the DNA. The table has 110,000 or so clones, roughly 85% seen once. This clonotype originated in a human donor in a cohort sampled during active COVID-19. The genes are TRBV18 and TRBJ2-3, with 9 bases identical to TRBD2. Input material: peripheral blood. This chain's CDR3 is CASSPRTSATDTQYF. CDR3 DNA sequence: TGTGCCAGCTCACCACGGACTAGCGCCACAGATACGCAGTATTTT.